This TCR beta chain was retrieved from a study of metastatic and nonmetastatic thyroid tumors. Looking at the study overall: Across blood and tumor or nodule tissue, repertoires from malignant and benign thyroid patients were compared with one another.

This clone is categorized as medium-sized. Authors' analysis steps: A classifier of distant metastasis in papillary thyroid cancer was built from CDR3 differences (across clinicopathological groups). TCRdb recomputed clones from the PCR reads via MiXCR. The V and J calls reflect TCRdb's pipeline rather than the authors' work. The data show just over 20,000 clones, over 10% seen once. All patients were treatment-naive before thyroid surgery. Germline CDR1 is MNHEY and CDR2 is SVGAGI. CDR3 length: 16 amino acids. V gave up 3 bases and J gave up 3 bases, with 15 bases separating them. V is TRBV6-5 and J is TRBJ1-3; D remains unclear. This TCR derives from a female donor with papillary thyroid cancer or a benign thyroid nodule (not recorded which). Some clones in this sample may be carry-over from other donors' samples. Sequences were obtained from blood. The CDR3 DNA follows: TGTGCCAGCAGTTATGGTCTGACGGGTAATGGAAACACCATATATTTT. It yields the protein CASSYGLTGNGNTIYF.